One sample yielded the 16 T cell receptor beta chains listed below, sequenced in a study of identical twins. MiXCR, run by TCRdb on the 5' RACE reads, gives a single entry per CDR3 protein. The sample carries hundreds of thousands of distinct CDR3 sequences, roughly 8% recorded once. This same sample was also taken into another study, of yellow fever vaccine responses in identical twins.

Material for sequencing was PBMCs. The receptors originated from a woman aged 18-29 years in good health.

This clonotype has only a few counts. The rearrangement joins TRBV19 to TRBJ2-3; D ambiguous. V lost 4 bases and J lost 1, with 9 bases in between. This CDR3 spans 14 amino acids. Germline-derived CDR1 and CDR2 are LNHDA and SQIVND (reference sequence). CDR3 nucleotides: TGTGCCAGTAGTAGGGCTGTAGGCACAGATACGCAGTATTTT. Encoded protein: CASSRAVGTDTQYF.

This clonotype has a handful of counts. The chain links TRBV5-6 to TRBJ1-3, with a weak D call TRBD1 (5 bases). Trimming took off 4 bases at V and 0 bases at J, with 11 bases between the two ends. The CDR3 loop spans 15 amino acids. Per the germline V gene, CDR1 is SGHDT and CDR2 is YYEEEE. The CDR3, as DNA: TGTGCCAGCAGCCCGGGACGTACCTCTGGAAACACCATATATTTT. Protein sequence: CASSPGRTSGNTIYF. The variable domain in full, completed from reference TRBV5-6 and TRBJ1-3, reads DAGVTQSPTHLIKTRGQQVTLRCSPKSGHDTVSWYQQALGQGPQFIFQYYEEEERQRGNFPDRFSGHQFPNYSSELNVNALLLGDSALYLCASSPGRTSGNTIYFGEGSWLTVV.

The genes are TRBV5-1 and TRBJ2-3, with D tentatively TRBD1 (6 bases). Trimming removed 2 bases from V and 1 base from J, with 14 bases in between. CDR3 size: 16 residues. The V gene's germline CDR1 is SGHRS and CDR2 YFSETQ. The DNA for the CDR3 is TGCGCCAGCAGCTTCGCACAGGGTATTGGCACAGATACGCAGTATTTT. Its translation: CASSFAQGIGTDTQYF.

The chain is built from TRBV20-1 and TRBJ2-2; TRBD1 might be the D (6 bases). V lost 0 bases and J 1 base, leaving 12 bases between the germline ends. This CDR3 has 16 amino acids. Germline loops: CDR1 DFQATT, CDR2 SNEGSKA (reference sequence). This CDR3 is CSARDLDRMNTGELFF. The CDR3 coding sequence is TGCAGTGCTAGAGATCTAGACAGGATGAACACCGGGGAGCTGTTTTTT.

J is TRBJ2-1 and V is TRBV6-1; 7 bases align to TRBD2. J lost 6 bases, V lost 4 bases, and 9 bases had no gene match. The length of the CDR3 is 15 residues. Per germline, CDR1 MNHNS and CDR2 SASEGT. CDR3 nucleotide sequence: TGTGCCAGCAGTGCTCCGACGGGAGGTCCCAATGAGCAGTTCTTC. Translated, it gives CASSAPTGGPNEQFF.

This clonotype was recorded a few times. This rearrangement joins TRBV6-5 to TRBJ1-1, with 9 bases matching TRBD1. After removal of 4 bases from V and 1 base from J, the junction contained 7 bases not matched to a gene. CDR3 length: 16 residues. Per germline, CDR1 MNHEY and CDR2 SVGAGI. Written as DNA, the CDR3 is TGTGCCAGCAGTTCCGCCCGGACAGGGGAGAACACTGAAGCTTTCTTT. Translating it yields CASSSARTGENTEAFF.

The V call is TRBV12-3 or TRBV12-4, the J call TRBJ2-7, with a possible D match to TRBD1 (5 bases). The V end lost 8 bases, the J end lost 7 bases, and 18 bases lay between the germline ends. The CDR3 is made up of 13 amino acids. As DNA, the CDR3 is TGTGCCAGCGCTTTGGGGCGATCGTGGGAGCAGTACTTC. Amino acid sequence: CASALGRSWEQYF.

Details on this clonotype: Without the conserved terminal phenylalanine or tryptophan, this CDR3 likely stems from a read error. It is unclear where the CDR3 begins or ends on the DNA, so no DNA is shown, and the CDR3 is as TCRdb lists it. This rearrangement joins TRBV7-6 to TRBJ2-7; TRBD1, the table's D call, was not compared with the DNA. The CDR3 totals 13 residues, both ends included. Germline assignment: CDR1 SGHVS and CDR2 FNYEAQ. CDR3: CASSLARDRRLLS.

V and J are TRBV6-1 and TRBJ1-4, with D tentatively TRBD1 (6 bases). The CDR3 is 14 residues long. The germline gives CDR1 MNHNS, CDR2 SASEGT. Trimming pared 5 bases from V and 7 bases from J, leaving 14 bases between. The CDR3 loop reads CASSRNRAGEKLFF. Written as DNA, the CDR3 is TGTGCCAGCAGTCGTAACAGGGCTGGTGAAAAACTGTTTTTT.

CDR3 coding DNA: TGCAGCGTTGAGGACAGCTACACTGAAGCTTTCTTT. This translates into CSVEDSYTEAFF. The chain carries TRBV29-1 and TRBJ1-1, with D maybe TRBD1 (6 bases). The CDR3 spans 12 residues. CDR1 SQVTM and CDR2 ANQGSEA come from the germline V gene. Trimming removed 3 bases at V and 3 bases at J, with 8 bases between.

This clonotype was counted a few times. The J gene is TRBJ2-5, the V gene TRBV7-2; the match to TRBD2 covers 9 bases. Trimming took 0 bases from V and 0 from J; bases not matched to a gene: 5. The CDR3 extends over 17 amino acids. Germline-derived CDR1 and CDR2 are SGHTA and FQGNSA. CDR3 sequence (DNA): TGTGCCAGCAGCTTAGCGGCGGGGGGGCCTTACCAAGAGACCCAGTACTTC. It specifies CASSLAAGGPYQETQYF.

The chain is built from TRBV27 and TRBJ2-2, with a possible D match to TRBD1 (5 bases). The germline CDR1 and CDR2 sequences are MNHEY and SMNVEV (reference sequence). The CDR3 is 14 amino acids. V dropped 8 bases and J dropped 7 bases, with 17 bases sitting between them. The CDR3 loop reads CASGARAHYGELFF. CDR3 coding DNA: TGTGCCAGCGGCGCCAGGGCCCATTACGGGGAGCTGTTTTTT.

The genes are TRBV15 and TRBJ2-1; 7 nucleotides agree with TRBD1. Germline loops: CDR1 LNHNV, CDR2 YYDKDF (reference sequence). The CDR3 covers 15 residues. The V gene end was trimmed by 5 bases and the J gene end by 1 base; junction bases not matched to a gene: 5. The CDR3 coding sequence is TGTGCCACCAGCGGAAACAGGGGTTCCTACAATGAGCAGTTCTTC. Its protein is CATSGNRGSYNEQFF.

This clonotype turned up a few times. The chain couples TRBV21-1 to TRBJ2-1. TRBV21-1 counts as a pseudogene. The CDR3 length is 12 residues. The chain's CDR3 is CARGRTYNEQFF. CDR3 sequence (DNA): TGTGCCAGAGGACGGACGTACAATGAGCAGTTCTTC.

Turning to this clonotype: This could be a read error, since a much larger clone is one nucleotide away. The chain employs TRBV28 and TRBJ2-2, with 8 bases matching TRBD1. V was clipped by 7 bases and J by 5 bases; unmatched bases: 3. The CDR3 contains 13 residues. Germline loops: CDR1 MDHEN, CDR2 SYDVKM. The CDR3 is CASTHRGTGELFF. The CDR3 nucleotides are TGTGCCAGCACCCACAGGGGGACCGGGGAGCTGTTTTTT.

The DNA of the CDR3 is TGTGCCAGCAGCTTAGAGGGGGGTGACTACGAGCAGTACTTC. As protein: CASSLEGGDYEQYF. The rearrangement links TRBV7-3 to TRBJ2-7; D tentatively reads TRBD1 or TRBD2 (6 bases each). This CDR3 has 14 amino acids. With 2 bases removed from V and 3 bases from J, the gap between germline ends came to 11 bases. In germline, CDR1 is SGHTA, CDR2 FQGTGA.